Below, 10 T cell receptor beta chains from the same sample are listed, as sequenced in a study of blood T cell repertoires in COVID-19. The repertoire was sequenced with immunoSEQ multiplex PCR; TCRdb's copy has only in-frame clones and lacks some. The table has fewer than 30,000 clones, around 87% seen once. Sequenced input: peripheral blood. Receptor source: a man aged 55 to 70 with acute or convalescent COVID-19.

The genes are TRBV5-1 and TRBJ1-2; possibly TRBD1 for D (5 bases). This CDR3 is built from 13 residues. V was shortened by 0 bases and J by 8 bases, with 11 bases between the two germline ends. Germline loops: CDR1 SGHRS, CDR2 YFSETQ. The CDR3 is CASSLAGTQGYTF. The CDR3 coding sequence is TGCGCCAGCAGCTTGGCCGGGACTCAAGGCTACACCTTC.

This rearrangement joins TRBV3-1 (or the pseudogene TRBV3-2) to TRBJ2-5; 8 bases map to TRBD2. V shed 0 bases and J 5 bases; nucleotides not matched to a gene: 11. Germline V CDR1 and CDR2: LGHDT, YNNKEL (reference sequence). The CDR3 has 17 amino acids. As DNA, the CDR3 is TGTGCCAGCAGCCAAGAGGCTCCCTTGGGCGGGGGGGAGACCCAGTACTTC. Protein: CASSQEAPLGGGETQYF.

The chain employs TRBV6-1 and TRBJ1-5, with 10 bases fitting TRBD1. Per germline, CDR1 MNHNS and CDR2 SASEGT. V lost 1 base, J lost 7 bases, and 10 bases stayed unmatched. This CDR3 spans 17 amino acids. In DNA, the CDR3 is TGTGCCAGCAGTGAAGGACCGGGACAGGGGCTGGGGCAGCCCCAGCATTTT. This sequence encodes CASSEGPGQGLGQPQHF.

This clone occurred once. The chain recombines TRBV4-1 with TRBJ1-2, with 11 positions matching TRBD1. The CDR3 is made up of 17 amino acids. Trimming removed 1 base from V and 5 bases from J; junction bases left unmatched: 9. Germline V gene sequence: CDR1 MGHRA, CDR2 YSYEKL. CDR3 nucleotides: TGCGCCAGCAGCCAAGCCTTGGGACAGGGGGTTAAGTATGGCTACACCTTC. It translates to CASSQALGQGVKYGYTF.

This CDR3 reads CASSSQIIGTGVNEQFF. The CDR3 coding sequence is TGTGCCAGCAGCTCCCAGATTATCGGGACAGGGGTCAATGAGCAGTTCTTC. The chain carries TRBV27 and TRBJ2-1; TRBD1 agrees at 10 bases. Germline-derived CDR1 and CDR2 are MNHEY and SMNVEV (reference sequence). The CDR3 runs 17 residues. After removal of 6 bases from V and 6 bases from J, the junction contained 14 bases not matched to a gene.

V usage is TRBV2 and J usage is TRBJ1-4, with D possibly TRBD1 on 5 matching bases. The CDR3 runs 14 residues. Germline V gives CDR1 SNHLY, CDR2 FYNNEI. Trimming took 4 bases from V and 5 from J, leaving 11 bases between them. In nucleotides, the CDR3 is TGTGCCAGCAGTGTACAGTGGGGCAATGAAAAACTGTTTTTT. It codes for CASSVQWGNEKLFF.

V is TRBV4-2 and J is TRBJ1-4, with D hard to call. Germline values: CDR1 LGHNA, CDR2 YNFKEQ. The V end lost 0 bases, the J end lost 0 bases, and 8 bases lay between the germline ends. CDR3 length: 16 residues. The CDR3 sequence: CASSQDLATTNEKLFF. Written as DNA, the CDR3 is TGTGCCAGCAGCCAAGATCTGGCAACAACTAATGAAAAACTGTTTTTT.

Comment on this clone: The junction does not match germline at one end; this may be a read error. The chain has TRBV28 and TRBJ1-5, with D possibly matching TRBD1 (6 bases). The CDR3 is made up of 11 amino acids. Germline V gene sequence: CDR1 MDHEN, CDR2 SYDVKM. CDR3 sequence reads: CASSFGGALNF. CDR3 nucleotide sequence: TGTGCCAGCAGTTTCGGGGGGGCGTTAAATTTT.

The gene calls are TRBV6-1 and TRBJ1-2; possibly TRBD1 for D (5 bases). The CDR3 has 16 amino acids. V was clipped by 2 bases and J by 6 bases, with 19 bases between them. The germline CDR1 and CDR2 sequences are MNHNS and SASEGT. This chain's CDR3 is CASSELFAGSGDGYTF. The CDR3 bases are TGTGCCAGCAGTGAACTCTTTGCGGGGTCGGGGGATGGCTACACCTTC.

The J gene is TRBJ1-1, the V gene TRBV9, with 8 nucleotides matching TRBD1. Germline CDR1 reads SGDLS; CDR2 reads YYNGEE. The ends lost 3 bases at V and 5 bases at J; junction bases unmatched: 6. The CDR3 sequence is 14 residues long. CDR3 coding DNA: TGTGCCAGCAGCGCCCAGGGGGCGCGAACTGAAGCTTTCTTT. This gives the protein CASSAQGARTEAFF. The entire variable domain, with the rest obtained from reference TRBV9 and TRBJ1-1, is as follows: DSGVTQTPKHLITATGQRVTLRCSPRSGDLSVYWYQQSLDQGLQFLIQYYNGEERAKGNILERFSAQQFPDLHSELNLSSLELGDSALYFCASSAQGARTEAFFGQGTRLTVV.